Following are 7 T cell receptor beta chains from one sample sequenced in a study of T cells after yellow fever vaccination. One entry per CDR3 protein, called by TCRdb with MiXCR from the 5' RACE reads. Of a few hundred thousand distinct CDR3 sequences detected, approximately 4% appear once; the ten largest clones hold approximately 19%. The sample consisted of PBMCs, taken 15 days after the yellow fever booster vaccination. The receptors were sampled from a man between 18 and 35 years old who received the YFV17D yellow fever vaccine.

At least ten counts were recorded for this clonotype. The chain uses TRBV6-6 and TRBJ1-1; no clear D. From germline, CDR1 is MNHNY and CDR2 SVGAGI (reference sequence). The V and J ends lost 7 bases and 4 bases respectively, with 10 bases between them. The CDR3 sequence is 12 residues long. The CDR3 bases are TGTGCCAGCACCGACGGAGCCACTGAAGCTTTCTTT. It is translated as CASTDGATEAFF.

This clonotype occurred many times. This chain joins TRBV20-1 and TRBJ2-4; D not resolved. V dropped 6 bases and J dropped 0 bases, with 9 bases sitting between them. The CDR3 is made up of 13 amino acids. The germline V gene encodes CDR1 DFQATT and CDR2 SNEGSKA (reference sequence). The CDR3 DNA reads TGCAGTGCGGCAGATTTAGCCAAAAACATTCAGTACTTC. It encodes CSAADLAKNIQYF.

Concerning this clonotype: A clone one base away is much larger, so this may be a read error. The chain is built from TRBV15 and TRBJ2-3, with unresolved D. Germline CDR1 LNHNV, CDR2 YYDKDF (reference sequence). This CDR3 spans 15 amino acids. V lost 3 bases to trimming and J lost 6 bases, with 16 bases between them. The CDR3 bases are TGTGCCACCAGCAGTGATGTCGGGCCTTCGGATACGCAGTATTTT. This sequence encodes CATSSDVGPSDTQYF.

This clonotype appeared many times. The J gene is TRBJ1-6, the V gene TRBV4-3, with a tentative D call TRBD1 (5 bases). V was clipped by 0 bases and J by 7 bases, with 13 bases between them. The CDR3 is 16 residues long. Per germline, CDR1 LGHNA and CDR2 YSLEER. The DNA for the CDR3 is TGCGCCAGCAGCCAAGATCCCGCAGGGCCCAATTCACCCCTCCACTTT. Translating gives CASSQDPAGPNSPLHF.

The V and J genes are TRBV10-3 and TRBJ2-7; no clear D gene. Germline V gene sequence: CDR1 ENHRY, CDR2 SYGVKD. The CDR3 contains 12 residues. V was clipped by 5 bases and J by 5 bases, with 10 bases between them. The CDR3 region is CAISTVMNEQYF. CDR3 DNA: TGTGCCATCAGTACGGTGATGAACGAGCAGTACTTC.

The gene calls are TRBV20-1 and TRBJ1-3; unclear D gene. The CDR3 length is 12 residues. Germline V gene data show CDR1 as DFQATT and CDR2 as SNEGSKA (reference sequence). The V and J ends lost 5 bases and 1 base respectively, with 6 bases between them. Written as DNA, the CDR3 is TGCAGTGCTGACGGATCTGGAAACACCATATATTTT. It translates to CSADGSGNTIYF.

This clonotype came up a few times. The CDR3 nucleotides read TGTGCAAGTCGCATCCCGCGGCCGTACTGGAATGAAAAACTGTTTTTT. It codes for CASRIPRPYWNEKLFF. The chain couples TRBV12-2 to TRBJ1-4. TRBV12-2 counts as a pseudogene. This CDR3 contains 16 residues.